These 3 T cell receptor beta chains originate from one sample sequenced in a study of identifying expanded T cells in peripheral blood. Clones were sequenced by immunoSEQ multiplex PCR, and TCRdb holds only the in-frame ones, with some missing. The table records about 100,000 clones, 70% to 90% of them present only once. Sequenced: blood. These TCRs come from a person aged 18-69 years in good health.

V usage is TRBV23-1 and J usage is TRBJ1-2; TRBD1 matches 7 bases. TRBV23-1 belongs to the ORF category, with a function that is uncertain. V lost 6 bases to trimming and J lost 4 bases; unmatched junction nucleotides: 20. The CDR3 totals 18 residues. CDR3 coding DNA: TGCGCCAGCAGCCGCACAATATCTAAGGACAGGACCGGCTATGGCTACACCTTC. This sequence encodes CASSRTISKDRTGYGYTF.

The chain couples TRBV7-9 to TRBJ2-3; 10 nucleotides agree with TRBD2. The V and J ends lost 7 bases and 8 bases, in that order; junction bases with no gene match: 18. Germline V gives CDR1 SEHNR, CDR2 FQNEAQ (reference sequence). The length of the CDR3 is 17 residues. The CDR3: CASTPKRGGSIQGTQYF. In DNA, the CDR3 is TGTGCCAGCACTCCCAAGCGGGGGGGGTCAATTCAGGGTACGCAGTATTTT.

The chain employs TRBV6-5 and TRBJ2-1; D perhaps matches TRBD1 (5 bases). Germline-derived CDR1 and CDR2 are MNHEY and SVGAGI. V was cut by 0 bases and J by 2 bases, with 11 bases left in between. The length of the CDR3 is 16 residues. CDR3 DNA sequence: TGTGCCAGCAGTTACTCAGAGACAGCCCCCTACAATGAGCAGTTCTTC. It codes for CASSYSETAPYNEQFF.